This TCR beta chain was observed in a study of cytomegalovirus exposure and HLA in healthy donors. Study at large: The 90 to 150 validation repertoires used a platform that matched the one used for the 600 to 700 first-cohort repertoires, as a later analysis reported.

On this clone: Its specificity is unknown.

Generated by immunoSEQ multiplex PCR, the TCRdb table keeps only in-frame clones and is missing some. The data hold some 190,000 clones, with 86% observed a single time. Regarding the study as a whole: Under in vitro conditions, a few CMV-associated chains were confirmed as specific for CMV antigens.

The sequence derives from a woman aged 18-29 years in good health and CMV-seronegative. The sequencing sample was made of PBMCs.

In DNA, the CDR3 is TGTGCCAGCAGCCAAGACCACAGGGGGCCCCAGCCCCAGCATTTT. This gives the protein CASSQDHRGPQPQHF. The chain carries TRBV14 and TRBJ1-5, with 9 bases identical to TRBD1. In germline, CDR1 is SGHDN, CDR2 FVKESK. V shed 0 bases, J shed 7 bases, and the junction held 4 bases outside the gene matches. The CDR3 is 15 amino acids.